This T cell receptor beta chain was retrieved from a study of cytomegalovirus exposure and HLA in healthy donors. General study findings and limits: With DRB1 most and HLA-C fewest, TCR association rates differed between HLA loci in a later analysis. Three CMV-associated chains proved CMV antigen-specific in vitro. Per published accounts, TCR beta sequences correctly predicted the HLA-A and HLA-B alleles of most subjects. With further analysis later on, most CMV-associated TCR beta chains appeared HLA-restricted.

The PCR made use of 60 Vbeta and 13 Jbeta primers. Libraries were prepared by immunoSEQ multiplex PCR; TCRdb keeps only in-frame clonotypes and omits some of them. The sample carries about 97,000 clones, around 82% recorded once. The CDR3 loop spans 12 amino acids. V gave up 3 bases and J gave up 6 bases, with 8 bases separating them. CDR1 and CDR2 from the germline V gene are KGHSH and LQKENI. This clone has only a few counts. The antigen is not known. This sequence was found in a man in his forties in good health and CMV-seropositive. Material for sequencing was PBMCs. The chain joins TRBV18 to TRBJ1-1; maybe TRBD1 (6 bases). The chain's CDR3 is CASSPGAAEAFF. The CDR3 DNA sequence: TGTGCCAGCTCACCGGGGGCGGCTGAAGCTTTCTTT.